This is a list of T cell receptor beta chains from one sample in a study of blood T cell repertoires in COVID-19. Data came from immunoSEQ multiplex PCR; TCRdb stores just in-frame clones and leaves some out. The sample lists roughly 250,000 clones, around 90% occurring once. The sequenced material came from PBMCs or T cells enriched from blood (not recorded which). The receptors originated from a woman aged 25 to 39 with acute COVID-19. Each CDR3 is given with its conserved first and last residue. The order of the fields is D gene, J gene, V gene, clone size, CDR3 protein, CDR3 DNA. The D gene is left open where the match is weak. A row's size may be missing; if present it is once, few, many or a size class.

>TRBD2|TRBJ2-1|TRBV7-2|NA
CASSYGRASGGRGQFF
TGTGCCAGCAGCTATGGTCGAGCTAGCGGGGGCCGTGGGCAGTTCTTC
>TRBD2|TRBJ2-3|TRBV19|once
CASSPRGLAGFTDTQYF
TGTGCCAGTAGTCCCCGGGGACTAGCGGGGTTTACAGATACGCAGTATTTT
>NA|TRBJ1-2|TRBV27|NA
CASSRSTTSYGYTF
TGTGCCAGCAGTCGTTCGACAACCTCCTATGGCTACACCTTC
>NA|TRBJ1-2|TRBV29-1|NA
CSVDVEGYTF
TGCAGCGTTGATGTAGAAGGCTACACCTTC
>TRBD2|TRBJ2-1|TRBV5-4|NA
CASSLGLAGTYNEQFF
TGTGCCAGCAGCTTAGGGCTAGCGGGAACCTACAATGAGCAGTTCTTC
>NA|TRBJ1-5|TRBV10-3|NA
CAISVGDRSQPQHF
TGTGCCATCAGTGTAGGGGATAGGAGTCAGCCCCAGCATTTT
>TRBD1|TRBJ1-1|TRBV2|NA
CASSGTGATEAFF
TGTGCCAGCAGCGGGACAGGGGCCACTGAAGCTTTCTTT
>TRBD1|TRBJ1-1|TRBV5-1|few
CASSLRTGNTEAFF
TGCGCCAGCAGCTTAAGGACAGGCAACACTGAAGCTTTCTTT
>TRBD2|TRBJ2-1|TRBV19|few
CASSSASGAYNEQFF
TGTGCCAGTAGTTCAGCTAGCGGGGCCTACAATGAGCAGTTCTTC
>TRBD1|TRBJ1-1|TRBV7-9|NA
CASSPGTANTEAFF
TGTGCCAGCAGCCCCGGGACAGCAAACACTGAAGCTTTCTTT
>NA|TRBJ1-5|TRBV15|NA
CATSRLWGSDQPQHF
TGTGCCACCAGCAGATTATGGGGCAGCGATCAGCCCCAGCATTTT
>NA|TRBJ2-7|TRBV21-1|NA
CASSKGTGPSYEQYF
TGTGCCAGCAGCAAAGGTACAGGGCCATCCTACGAGCAGTACTTC
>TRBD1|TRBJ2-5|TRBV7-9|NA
CASSFGDRGQETQYF
TGTGCCAGCAGCTTTGGAGACAGGGGGCAAGAGACCCAGTACTTC
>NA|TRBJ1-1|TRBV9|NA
CASSAQDSMNTEAFF
TGTGCCAGCAGCGCCCAGGATTCCATGAACACTGAAGCTTTCTTT
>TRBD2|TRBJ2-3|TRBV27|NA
CASSKIAGATDTQYF
TGTGCCAGCAGCAAAATAGCGGGAGCTACAGATACGCAGTATTTT
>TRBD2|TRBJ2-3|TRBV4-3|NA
CASSQDWTSGGSITDTQYF
TGCGCCAGCAGCCAAGATTGGACTAGCGGGGGATCGATCACAGATACGCAGTATTTT
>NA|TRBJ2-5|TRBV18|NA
CASSPIQGQETQYF
TGTGCCAGCTCACCAATCCAGGGCCAAGAGACCCAGTACTTC
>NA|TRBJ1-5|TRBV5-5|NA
CASSFPWRTPHSNQPQHF
TGTGCCAGCAGCTTTCCTTGGCGGACACCCCATAGCAATCAGCCCCAGCATTTT
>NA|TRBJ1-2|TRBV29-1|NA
CSAPLPTSVGGYTF
TGCAGCGCCCCTCTCCCTACTTCTGTCGGTGGCTACACCTTC
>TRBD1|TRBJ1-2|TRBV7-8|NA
CASSLLGSGTGGGYGYTF
TGTGCCAGCAGCTTATTAGGCTCTGGGACAGGGGGCGGTTATGGCTACACCTTC
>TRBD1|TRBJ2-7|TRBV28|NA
CASSSAGTDSYEQYF
TGTGCCAGCAGTTCCGCCGGGACAGACTCCTACGAGCAGTACTTC
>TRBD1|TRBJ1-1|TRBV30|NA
CAWSTGTGRTEAFF
TGTGCCTGGAGTACCGGGACAGGGCGAACTGAAGCTTTCTTT
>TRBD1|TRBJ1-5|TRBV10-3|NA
CAIKAGQGNQPQHF
TGTGCCATCAAGGCGGGACAGGGGAACCAGCCCCAGCATTTT
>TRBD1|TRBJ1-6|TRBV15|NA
CATSSLGQANSPLHF
TGTGCCACCAGCAGTTTGGGACAGGCAAATTCACCCCTCCACTTT
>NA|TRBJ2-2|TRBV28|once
CASEGATNTGELFF
TGTGCCAGCGAAGGGGCCACGAACACCGGGGAGCTGTTTTTT
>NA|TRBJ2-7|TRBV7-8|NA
CASSLDRAHEQYF
TGTGCCAGCAGCTTAGACAGGGCCCACGAGCAGTACTTC
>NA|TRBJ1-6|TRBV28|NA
CASRGGSFLGSPLHF
TGTGCCAGCAGGGGAGGGTCCTTCCTGGGTTCACCCCTCCACTTT
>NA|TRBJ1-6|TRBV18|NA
CASSPAQLLGDSPLHF
TGTGCCAGCTCACCGGCGCAACTCTTAGGGGATTCACCCCTCCACTTT
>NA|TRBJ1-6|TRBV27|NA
CASSSTGPSPLHF
TGTGCCAGCAGTTCAACAGGGCCTTCACCCCTCCACTTT
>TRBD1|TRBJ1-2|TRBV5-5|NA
CASSPRGLGYTF
TGTGCCAGCAGCCCGAGGGGGCTCGGCTACACCTTC
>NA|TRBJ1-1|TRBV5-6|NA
CASSLVWAGTNTEAFF
TGTGCCAGCAGCTTGGTCTGGGCAGGAACGAACACTGAAGCTTTCTTT
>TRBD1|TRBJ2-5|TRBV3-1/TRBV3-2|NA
CASSLPGQGRETQYF
TGTGCCAGCAGCCTTCCGGGACAGGGTAGAGAGACCCAGTACTTC
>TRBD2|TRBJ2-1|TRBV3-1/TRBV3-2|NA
CASSLGLAGANEQFF
TGTGCCAGCAGCCTAGGACTAGCGGGGGCAAATGAGCAGTTCTTC
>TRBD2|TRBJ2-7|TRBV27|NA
CASSFRRLAGVKTYEQYF
TGTGCCAGCAGTTTTCGGAGACTAGCGGGGGTCAAAACCTACGAGCAGTACTTC
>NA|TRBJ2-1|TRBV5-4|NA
CASSLTIYNEQFF
TGTGCCAGCAGCTTGACTATCTACAATGAGCAGTTCTTC
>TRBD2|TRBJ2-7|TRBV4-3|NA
CASSQDRTSGNYEQYF
TGCGCCAGCAGCCAAGATAGGACTAGCGGGAACTACGAGCAGTACTTC
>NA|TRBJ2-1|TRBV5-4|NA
CASSFDISYNEQFF
TGTGCCAGCAGCTTCGACATCTCCTACAATGAGCAGTTCTTC
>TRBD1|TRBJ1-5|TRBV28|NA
CASTKGQGAGQPQHF
TGTGCCAGCACCAAGGGACAGGGGGCGGGTCAGCCCCAGCATTTT
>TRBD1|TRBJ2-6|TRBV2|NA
CASSDGQGVAGANVLTF
TGTGCCAGCAGTGACGGACAGGGGGTAGCTGGGGCCAACGTCCTGACTTTC
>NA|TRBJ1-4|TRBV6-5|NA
CASSRTEMREKLFF
TGTGCCAGCAGTAGGACAGAGATGAGAGAAAAACTGTTTTTT
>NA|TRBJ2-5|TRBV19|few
CASSTGGQATQYF
TGTGCCAGTAGTACAGGCGGGCAGGCGACCCAGTACTTC
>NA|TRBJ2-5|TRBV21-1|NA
CASSKYGEVYQETQYF
TGTGCCAGCAGCAAATACGGAGAAGTGTACCAAGAGACCCAGTACTTC
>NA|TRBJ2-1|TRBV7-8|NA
CASSPRANEQFF
TGTGCCAGCAGCCCTAGAGCGAATGAGCAGTTCTTC
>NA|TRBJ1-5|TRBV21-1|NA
CASSKVTGRNQPQHF
TGTGCCAGCAGCAAAGTCACAGGACGAAATCAGCCCCAGCATTTT
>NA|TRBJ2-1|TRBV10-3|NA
CAIRATNEQFF
TGTGCCATCAGAGCGACTAATGAGCAGTTCTTC
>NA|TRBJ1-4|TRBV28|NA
CASSPQTVLEEKLFF
TGTGCCAGCAGCCCTCAGACAGTCCTTGAAGAAAAACTGTTTTTT
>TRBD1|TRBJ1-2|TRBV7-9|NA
CASSPGQGWVYGYTF
TGTGCCAGCAGCCCAGGACAGGGTTGGGTCTATGGCTACACCTTC
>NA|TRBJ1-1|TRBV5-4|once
CASSLPPHTEAFF
TGTGCCAGCAGCCTACCCCCGCACACTGAAGCTTTCTTT